The table lists the clone carrying this T cell receptor (beta chain) with a few counts. The sample comes from a study of T cell repertoires in cytomegalovirus infection. Each CDR3 protein is one row after TCRdb ran MiXCR on the reads. The sample lists more than 85,000 distinct CDR3 sequences, 15% to 20% occurring once. CDR3 length: 12 residues. Trimming removed 8 bases at V and 7 bases at J, with 12 bases between. The material sequenced was PBMCs. This receptor was obtained from a human donor in good health (CMV status not recorded). Some clones in this sample may be carry-over from other donors' samples. The chain uses TRBV23-1 and TRBJ1-3; D remains unclear. TRBV23-1 is recorded as an ORF, its role being uncertain. In DNA form, the CDR3 reads TGCGCCAGCGGCAAGAGGACGAACACCATATATTTT. It yields the protein CASGKRTNTIYF.